These 10 T cell receptor beta chains share one sample of origin, sequenced in a study of OX40 agonist ivuxolimab in advanced cancers. TCRdb's table, derived via immunoSEQ multiplex PCR, lists solely in-frame clones and lacks some. Among fewer than 65,000 clones, 85% to 90% were seen once, and the ten largest hold under 2.5%. The sequenced sample was CD4+ or CD8+ T cells sorted from blood, obtained in a trial of the OX40 agonist ivuxolimab. Receptor source: an adult with an advanced solid tumor such as melanoma, head and neck, liver or kidney cancer.

The genes are TRBV11-2 and TRBJ1-5; D is ambiguous. The germline V gene has CDR1 SGHAT and CDR2 FQNNGV. The CDR3 is 16 amino acids. V dropped 2 bases and J dropped 0 bases, with 11 bases sitting between them. CDR3 nucleotide sequence: TGTGCCAGCAGCTTATGGGCAGAGAATAGCAATCAGCCCCAGCATTTT. Amino acid sequence: CASSLWAENSNQPQHF.

The CDR3 loop reads CASSLEGSEQFF. The CDR3 DNA reads as TGTGCCAGCAGCTTGGAGGGGAGTGAGCAGTTCTTC. The chain is built from TRBV5-8 and TRBJ2-1, with D tentatively TRBD1 or TRBD2 (5 bases each). This CDR3 region has 12 residues. V shed 0 bases and J shed 9 bases, with 7 bases lying between them. CDR1 is SGHTS and CDR2 is YDEGEE in the germline V gene.

As for this clone: The junction departs from the called germline gene at one end, perhaps through a read error. The chain links TRBV5-1 to TRBJ2-7, with TRBD2 identical over 8 bases. Looked up from germline, CDR1 is SGHRS and CDR2 is YFSETQ. The CDR3 is made up of 15 amino acids. The CDR3 DNA reads as TGCGCCCGCAGCCGGACGGGGGGGGGCTCCTACGAGCAGTACTTC. It specifies CARSRTGGGSYEQYF. The whole variable domain, remainder taken from reference TRBV5-1 and TRBJ2-7, is KAGVTQTPRYLIKTRGQQVTLSCSPISGHRSVSWYQQTPGQGLQFLFEYFSETQRNKGNFPGRFSGRQFSNSRSEMNVSTLELGDSALYLCARSRTGGGSYEQYFGPGTRLTVT.

This chain links TRBV19 with TRBJ2-3; weak D call: TRBD1 (6 bases). Trimming pared 10 bases from V and 5 bases from J, leaving 19 bases between. Germline V gene data show CDR1 as LNHDA and CDR2 as SQIVND (reference sequence). The CDR3 spans 14 residues. DNA of the CDR3: TGTGCCACCCAGACAGGACGACACAGAGATACGCAGTATTTT. As protein: CATQTGRHRDTQYF.

The chain joins TRBV5-1 to TRBJ2-7; D uncertain. The CDR3 runs to 15 residues. Germline lookup yields CDR1 SGHRS and CDR2 YFSETQ. V lost 0 bases, J lost 0 bases, and 10 bases lay in between. The CDR3 nucleotides are TGCGCCAGCAGCTTGGGAGCGACGAGCTCCTACGAGCAGTACTTC. Encoded protein: CASSLGATSSYEQYF.

The J gene is TRBJ2-1, the V gene TRBV7-6; D is unclear. Germline CDR1 SGHVS, CDR2 FNYEAQ. V was shortened by 4 bases and J by 2 bases, with 15 bases between the two germline ends. The CDR3 contains 16 residues. The CDR3: CASSSLGISPYNEQFF. The CDR3 DNA follows: TGTGCCAGCAGCTCCCTTGGGATTAGCCCCTACAATGAGCAGTTCTTC.

The chain couples TRBV4-1 to TRBJ2-5; D gene unclear. Germline loops: CDR1 MGHRA, CDR2 YSYEKL. V lost 4 bases and J 5 bases, leaving 11 bases between the germline ends. This CDR3 is built from 13 residues. CDR3 DNA: TGCGCCAGCAGCCGTTGGCAGCGCGAGACCCAGTACTTC. Its protein product is CASSRWQRETQYF.

The genes are TRBV5-1 and TRBJ2-3, with D tentatively TRBD1 (6 bases). The germline V gene has CDR1 SGHRS and CDR2 YFSETQ. The CDR3 totals 14 residues. V was cut by 0 bases and J by 4 bases, with 9 bases left in between. This CDR3 reads CASSLGSGADTQYF. CDR3 DNA sequence: TGCGCCAGCAGCTTGGGTTCAGGGGCAGATACGCAGTATTTT.

This clone was observed a single time. The chain uses TRBV7-9 and TRBJ1-4, with TRBD1 matching over 7 bases. The junction had 5 bases not matched to a gene; V was cut back by 2 bases and J by 5 bases. This CDR3 comprises 15 residues. The germline gives CDR1 SEHNR, CDR2 FQNEAQ (reference sequence). The chain's CDR3 is CASSLRGTENEKLFF. The CDR3 DNA reads TGTGCCAGCAGCTTACGAGGGACAGAGAATGAAAAACTGTTTTTT. Drawing the rest from reference TRBV7-9 and TRBJ1-4, the complete variable domain is DTGVSQNPRHKITKRGQNVTFRCDPISEHNRLYWYRQTLGQGPEFLTYFQNEAQLEKSRLLSDRFSAERPKGSFSTLEIQRTEQGDSAMYLCASSLRGTENEKLFFGSGTQLSVL.

The CDR3 region is CATGGDLNTGELFF. The CDR3 DNA reads as TGTGCCACGGGCGGGGATTTGAACACCGGGGAGCTGTTTTTT. The rearrangement uses TRBV2 and TRBJ2-2, with D maybe TRBD2 (6 bases). Germline loops: CDR1 SNHLY, CDR2 FYNNEI. Trimming took 10 bases from V and 1 from J, leaving 13 bases between them. The CDR3 is 14 amino acids.